The 2 T cell receptor beta chains reported below all come from one sample, sequenced in a study of memory CD4+ T cells and cytomegalovirus serostatus. The assay was immunoSEQ multiplex PCR, and TCRdb's table has in-frame clones only and misses some. The sample records roughly 39,000 clones, over 60% being singletons. Single viable CD3+CD4+CD8-CD45RO+ cells were sorted as the memory CD4+ T cells. The sample was memory CD4+ T cells from blood. The origin of the receptors is an adult in good health and CMV-seronegative.

This chain uses TRBV29-1 with TRBJ2-3; the match to TRBD2 covers 8 bases. The CDR3 is made up of 14 amino acids. With V trimmed by 6 bases and J by 4 bases, 9 bases remained unmatched. Germline V gene data show CDR1 as SQVTM and CDR2 as ANQGSEA. CDR3 loop: CSVEPGLESDTQYF. The CDR3 DNA reads TGCAGCGTGGAGCCGGGACTAGAGTCAGATACGCAGTATTTT.

This chain joins TRBV30 and TRBJ1-1; 8 bases map to TRBD1. The germline gives CDR1 GTSNPN, CDR2 SVGIG (reference sequence). There are 14 residues in the CDR3. Trimming at V came to 8 bases and at J to 0 bases, leaving 8 bases not matched to a gene. The CDR3 sequence: CAGQGGQVNTEAFF. CDR3 in DNA: TGTGCCGGACAGGGCGGGCAGGTGAACACTGAAGCTTTCTTT.